A selection of T cell receptor beta chains follows, all from one sample in a study of cytomegalovirus exposure and HLA in healthy donors. The assay was immunoSEQ multiplex PCR, and TCRdb's table has in-frame clones only and misses some. The sample has 200,000 to 250,000 clones; around 80% are singletons. The sequencing sample was made of PBMCs. All receptors derive from a male donor in good health and CMV-seronegative. Each CDR3 is given with its conserved first and last residue.

v_gene	j_gene	CDR3aa
TRBV9	TRBJ2-2	CASSPKNTGELFF
TRBV27	TRBJ2-7	CASSDRGSEQYF
TRBV27	TRBJ2-1	CASSSWTSGDEQFF
TRBV18	TRBJ1-1	CASSPPSVMNTEAFF
TRBV6-5	TRBJ2-1	CASSLEGDNEQFF
TRBV2	TRBJ2-7	CASSRDRDYEQYF
TRBV9	TRBJ2-6	CASSGQGPGANVLTF
TRBV27	TRBJ1-1	CASRYRGNTEAFF
TRBV28	TRBJ1-2	CASSPMGVQPDYGYTF
TRBV7-9	TRBJ2-7	CASSPRGQGGYEQYF
TRBV28	TRBJ2-7	CASSPSRVAGGDYEQYF
TRBV25-1	TRBJ2-7	CASTPGVSYEQYF
TRBV2	TRBJ1-6	CASSENESPLHF
TRBV27	TRBJ1-5	CASSPVGLSQPQHF
TRBV6-5	TRBJ1-1	CASSENPGTGRAFF
TRBV5-6	TRBJ1-1	CASSLDRMNTEAFF
TRBV11-2	TRBJ1-1	CASSLTAGVEAFF
TRBV7-3	TRBJ2-6	CASSLAGNPSGANVLTF
TRBV28	TRBJ2-7	CASTKTGSSYEQYF
TRBV5-5	TRBJ2-3	CASSWRDRGGRRGRGDTQYF
TRBV6-1	TRBJ1-1	CASSLFGQGNTEAFF
TRBV9	TRBJ2-1	CASSVVSAGGVNEQFF
TRBV28	TRBJ1-6	CASSLSASYNSPLHF
TRBV5-1	TRBJ2-7	CASSLGGLLSYEQYF
TRBV5-6	TRBJ2-7	CASSAGQGPSGRMYEQYF
TRBV18	TRBJ2-1	CASSPKSPVVNEQFF
TRBV19	TRBJ2-1	CASSNRDRGRLAGNNEQFF
TRBV27	TRBJ1-1	CASSFRLGGLANTEAFF
TRBV5-1	TRBJ1-4	CASSLDTGRGEKLFF
TRBV5-1	TRBJ1-2	CASSSGILNYGYTF
TRBV28	TRBJ1-3	CASSLLTGGRGNTIYF
TRBV5-6	TRBJ1-5	CASSNRGIDQPQHF
TRBV5-1	TRBJ2-3	CASSLLGTRTDTQYF
TRBV19	TRBJ2-3	CASTLRGTSGTDTQYF
TRBV5-4	TRBJ1-2	CASSRTGGNYGYTF
TRBV27	TRBJ2-2	CASSSAGELFF
TRBV6-1	TRBJ2-2	CASSEAGRNTGELFF
TRBV6-1	TRBJ1-5	CASNSRGRSNQPQHF
TRBV28	TRBJ2-5	CASSFELTQYF
TRBV7-9	TRBJ2-1	CASTQGGLRDNEQFF
TRBV5-1	TRBJ1-1	CASSRTGGMTEAFF
TRBV7-2	TRBJ2-7	CASSLRASDEQYF
TRBV19	TRBJ2-1	CASNSVLAYNEQFF
TRBV28	TRBJ2-2	CASSFWDSDTGELFF
TRBV7-3	TRBJ2-3	CASSPPRTSGTDTQYF
TRBV5-1	TRBJ2-7	CASSLISGTGFEQYF
TRBV7-8	TRBJ2-2	CASSLLAGGLGELFF
TRBV2	TRBJ2-4	CASSETSSKNIQYF
TRBV5-1	TRBJ1-2	CASSLTDGLSPNYGYTF
TRBV5-1	TRBJ2-7	CASIGGKTYEQYF
TRBV7-2	TRBJ2-3	CASSNTGTGSTDTQYF
TRBV4-1	TRBJ2-1	CASSQGLRGNEQFF
TRBV10-3	TRBJ2-7	CAISGLATYEQYF
TRBV5-1	TRBJ2-4	CASSWGLAGGIAAKNIQYF